The 25 T cell receptor beta chains below all came from one sample that was sequenced in a study of Tregs in tolerant kidney transplant recipients. Here immunoSEQ multiplex PCR was the method, and the copy in TCRdb shows in-frame clones only, minus some. Altogether some 68,000 clones are present, about 83% being singletons, with the ten largest covering roughly 4%. Sequencing used CD4+ T cells from blood. The origin of the receptors is a human donor in good health.

For this clone: An end of the junction differs from the germline gene, which may be a read error. The J gene is TRBJ2-5, the V gene TRBV27; no clear D. CDR3 length: 8 amino acids. Germline V gene data show CDR1 as MNHEY and CDR2 as SMNVEV (reference sequence). The chain's CDR3 is CARVLGHF. The CDR3 DNA sequence: TGTGCCAGAGTCCTGGGTCACTTC.

The genes are TRBV2 and TRBJ1-2, with D possibly matching TRBD1 (5 bases). The length of the CDR3 is 13 residues. Trimming stripped 4 bases from V and 5 bases from J, with 11 bases between. The germline V gene has CDR1 SNHLY and CDR2 FYNNEI. In DNA form, the CDR3 reads TGTGCCAGCAGTGGAGTGACAGAGTATGGCTACACCTTC. Protein: CASSGVTEYGYTF. Supplemented by reference TRBV2 and TRBJ1-2, the full variable domain reads EPEVTQTPSHQVTQMGQEVILRCVPISNHLYFYWYRQILGQKVEFLVSFYNNEISEKSEIFDDQFSVERPDGSNFTLKIRSTKLEDSAMYFCASSGVTEYGYTFGSGTRLTVV.

The DNA of the CDR3 is TGCGCCAGCAGCTGGAGTGGCGTCTCCTACAATGAGCAGTTCTTC. It translates to CASSWSGVSYNEQFF. The rearrangement links TRBV5-1 to TRBJ2-1, with D unclear. CDR1 and CDR2 from the germline V gene are SGHRS and YFSETQ. The germline V and J ends were trimmed by 3 bases and 0 bases, with 10 bases remaining between them. The CDR3 loop spans 15 amino acids.

V gene TRBV5-6 combines with J gene TRBJ1-3; unclear D gene. V dropped 2 bases and J dropped 2 bases, with 2 bases sitting between them. This CDR3 is 12 amino acids long. The V gene's germline CDR1 is SGHDT and CDR2 YYEEEE. CDR3: CASSFTGNTIYF. CDR3 in DNA: TGTGCCAGCAGCTTCACTGGAAACACCATATATTTT.

This clone came up a few times. The J gene is TRBJ1-1, the V gene TRBV28; the match to TRBD1 covers 10 bases. There are 15 residues in the CDR3. With V trimmed by 5 bases and J by 4 bases, 7 bases remained unmatched. Germline-derived CDR1 and CDR2 are MDHEN and SYDVKM. This chain's CDR3 is CASSQGQGWITEAFF. Written as DNA, the CDR3 is TGTGCCAGCAGTCAGGGACAGGGGTGGATCACTGAAGCTTTCTTT. Variable domain in full (rest from reference TRBV28 and TRBJ1-1): DVKVTQSSRYLVKRTGEKVFLECVQDMDHENMFWYRQDPGLGLRLIYFSYDVKMKEKGDIPEGYSVSREKKERFSLILESASTNQTSMYLCASSQGQGWITEAFFGQGTRLTVV.

The chain has TRBV30 and TRBJ1-5; TRBD1 might be the D (6 bases). V shed 2 bases and J shed 3 bases, with 8 bases lying between them. Germline CDR1 and CDR2: GTSNPN and SVGIG (reference sequence). This CDR3 is built from 13 residues. CDR3 in DNA: TGTGCCTGGAGTAGGACAGCCAATCAGCCCCAGCATTTT. Residues: CAWSRTANQPQHF. The whole variable domain, remainder taken from reference TRBV30 and TRBJ1-5, is SQTIHQWPATLVQPVGSPLSLECTVEGTSNPNLYWYRQAAGRGLQLLFYSVGIGQISSEVPQNLSASRPQDRQFILSSKKLLLSDSGFYLCAWSRTANQPQHFGDGTRLSIL.

This clone was seen only a few times. This chain joins TRBV9 and TRBJ1-6, with D uncertain. The V end lost 0 bases, the J end lost 8 bases, and 9 bases lay between the germline ends. Germline CDR1 SGDLS, CDR2 YYNGEE. This CDR3 comprises 14 residues. The CDR3 loop reads CASSVGALDSPLHF. CDR3 DNA sequence: TGTGCCAGCAGCGTAGGGGCTTTGGATTCACCCCTCCACTTT.

The chain links TRBV28 to TRBJ1-1, with 10 bases that match TRBD1. There are 17 residues in the CDR3. The ends lost 6 bases at V and 3 bases at J; junction bases unmatched: 13. Looked up from germline, CDR1 is MDHEN and CDR2 is SYDVKM. The CDR3 DNA reads as TGTGCCAGCAGATCGACAGGGGGCCTCACCCGGCACACTGAAGCTTTCTTT. Protein product: CASRSTGGLTRHTEAFF.

The rearrangement joins TRBV5-1 to TRBJ2-5; possible D gene TRBD2, 5 bases. CDR1 SGHRS and CDR2 YFSETQ come from the germline V gene. The CDR3 extends over 13 amino acids. The V gene lost 7 bases and the J gene lost 4 bases, with 14 bases spanning the gap. The CDR3 nucleotides read TGCGCCAGCCGGAGGACGGCCCGAGAGACCCAGTACTTC. Translating it yields CASRRTARETQYF. The whole variable domain, filled in from reference TRBV5-1 and TRBJ2-5, reads KAGVTQTPRYLIKTRGQQVTLSCSPISGHRSVSWYQQTPGQGLQFLFEYFSETQRNKGNFPGRFSGRQFSNSRSEMNVSTLELGDSALYLCASRRTARETQYFGPGTRLLVL.

The rearrangement joins TRBV5-8 to TRBJ1-2; D gene ambiguous. This CDR3 is 14 amino acids long. V was shortened by 4 bases and J by 8 bases, with 18 bases between the two germline ends. Germline V gene lookup returns CDR1 SGHTS and CDR2 YDEGEE. CDR3 residues: CASSPVGSHEGYTF. In DNA, the CDR3 is TGTGCCAGCAGCCCGGTCGGCAGCCACGAGGGCTACACCTTC.

This chain links TRBV5-1 with TRBJ2-1, with 11 bases fitting TRBD2. With V trimmed by 4 bases and J by 5 bases, 5 bases remained unmatched. The germline CDR1 and CDR2 sequences are SGHRS and YFSETQ. This CDR3 is 15 amino acids long. CDR3 DNA: TGCGCCAGCAGCGTTGGGACTAGCGGAAACAATGAGCAGTTCTTC. This gives the protein CASSVGTSGNNEQFF.

The chain has TRBV19 and TRBJ2-3; the match to TRBD2 covers 11 bases. V dropped 5 bases and J dropped 0; count of bases not matched to a gene: 7. The CDR3 is made up of 17 amino acids. The V gene's germline CDR1 is LNHDA and CDR2 SQIVND (reference sequence). CDR3 in DNA: TGTGCCAGTAGTTTGGTTAGCGGGAGGGCTAGCACAGATACGCAGTATTTT. Protein sequence: CASSLVSGRASTDTQYF.

The chain has TRBV4-2 and TRBJ1-2, with no clear D. The germline CDR1 and CDR2 sequences are LGHNA and YNFKEQ. V was pared by 0 bases and J by 3 bases, with 14 bases between. This CDR3 comprises 16 residues. DNA for the CDR3: TGTGCCAGCAGCCAAGACGGTCCGCGGATCTACTATGGCTACACCTTC. It translates to CASSQDGPRIYYGYTF.

This chain joins TRBV6-5 and TRBJ2-7, with D uncertain. Between the trimmed V and J ends, which lost 2 bases and 8 bases, there was a span of 10 bases. CDR1 and CDR2 from the germline V gene are MNHEY and SVGAGI. This CDR3 has 12 residues. The CDR3 spells CASSYKKGQQYF. In DNA, the CDR3 is TGTGCCAGCAGTTACAAGAAGGGCCAGCAGTACTTC.

This sequence joins TRBV5-4 and TRBJ2-7; 9 bases fit TRBD2. Trimming cost V 0 bases and J 3 bases; bases outside gene matches: 13. There are 18 residues in the CDR3. The germline CDR1 and CDR2 sequences are SGHNT and YYREEE (reference sequence). CDR3 loop: CASSLGIGGAGGFYEQYF. CDR3 sequence (DNA): TGTGCCAGCAGCTTGGGGATTGGAGGAGCGGGAGGATTCTACGAGCAGTACTTC.

The chain links TRBV7-9 to TRBJ1-3; D uncertain. The CDR3 is 13 residues long. Trimming pared 2 bases from V and 1 base from J, leaving 3 bases between. CDR1 and CDR2 (germline): SEHNR, FQNEAQ (reference sequence). The CDR3 coding sequence is TGTGCCAGCAGCTTATCTTCTGGAAACACCATATATTTT. This sequence encodes CASSLSSGNTIYF.

The chain links TRBV28 to TRBJ1-2, with 7 bases lining up with TRBD1. Per germline, CDR1 MDHEN and CDR2 SYDVKM. V lost 8 bases to trimming and J lost 2 bases; unmatched junction nucleotides: 5. The CDR3 spans 13 residues. The CDR3 region has the DNA TGTGCCAGCGGGGACAGAAAGAACTATGGCTACACCTTC. Translation: CASGDRKNYGYTF.

This clone has only one observation. The chain joins TRBV7-9 to TRBJ2-5; perhaps TRBD2 as D (6 bases). Trimming took 6 bases from V and 7 from J, leaving 21 bases between them. The CDR3 extends over 15 amino acids. Germline assignment: CDR1 SEHNR and CDR2 FQNEAQ (reference sequence). Written as DNA, the CDR3 is TGTGCCAGCAGGCAAGGAGGGGCCGAGGATGGGACCCAGTACTTC. This translates into CASRQGGAEDGTQYF. The whole variable domain, filled in from reference TRBV7-9 and TRBJ2-5, reads DTGVSQNPRHKITKRGQNVTFRCDPISEHNRLYWYRQTLGQGPEFLTYFQNEAQLEKSRLLSDRFSAERPKGSFSTLEIQRTEQGDSAMYLCASRQGGAEDGTQYFGPGTRLLVL.

The V call is TRBV18, the J call TRBJ1-1; D not certain. CDR1 and CDR2 (germline): KGHSH, LQKENI. Trimming stripped 1 base from V and 1 base from J, with 4 bases between. The CDR3 is made up of 13 amino acids. The CDR3 is CASSPRQNTEAFF. DNA of the CDR3: TGTGCCAGCTCACCACGGCAGAACACTGAAGCTTTCTTT.

In DNA form, the CDR3 reads TGTGCCAGCAGCAAGACCGGGACGGAGATCAACGAGCAGTTCTTC. It codes for CASSKTGTEINEQFF. The gene calls are TRBV4-2 and TRBJ2-1, with D possibly called TRBD1 or TRBD2 (5 bases each). This CDR3 spans 15 amino acids. CDR1 is LGHNA, CDR2 YNFKEQ, per germline. Trimming removed 5 bases at V and 10 bases at J, with 21 bases between.

V is TRBV19 and J is TRBJ1-2, with D possibly being TRBD1 (6 bases). Trimming stripped 3 bases from V and 8 bases from J, with 16 bases between. The CDR3 sequence is 14 residues long. Germline lookup yields CDR1 LNHDA and CDR2 SQIVND (reference sequence). The CDR3 nucleotides are TGTGCCAGTAGTATGGGCCCGCAGGGGTTCGGCTACACCTTC. This sequence encodes CASSMGPQGFGYTF.

The DNA of the CDR3 is TGTGCCACCCAGACAGGGTATAATGAAAAACTGTTTTTT. Its translation is CATQTGYNEKLFF. The V and J genes are TRBV2 and TRBJ1-4; 7 nucleotides align to TRBD1. This CDR3 contains 13 residues. Germline lookup yields CDR1 SNHLY and CDR2 FYNNEI. V dropped 10 bases and J dropped 4; count of bases not matched to a gene: 6.

The chain recombines TRBV2 with TRBJ2-1; 11 positions match TRBD2. The CDR3 covers 14 residues. Germline loops: CDR1 SNHLY, CDR2 FYNNEI. Germline trimming cut 4 bases from V and 7 bases from J; bases unmatched to any gene: 3. The CDR3 sequence is CASSGLAGGNEQFF. The CDR3 DNA sequence: TGTGCCAGCAGTGGGCTAGCGGGGGGAAATGAGCAGTTCTTC.

CDR3 sequence reads: CASSYRGMNTEAFF. As DNA, the CDR3 is TGTGCCAGCAGTTACAGGGGGATGAACACTGAAGCTTTCTTT. The rearrangement links TRBV6-5 to TRBJ1-1, with D perhaps matching TRBD1 (6 bases). This CDR3 region has 14 residues. Per the germline V gene, CDR1 is MNHEY and CDR2 is SVGAGI. Trimming pared 2 bases from V and 0 bases from J, leaving 7 bases between.

This chain links TRBV5-1 with TRBJ1-1, with 9 positions matching TRBD1. The V gene end was trimmed by 4 bases and the J gene end by 6 bases; junction bases not matched to a gene: 13. CDR3 length equals 16 residues. The germline V gene has CDR1 SGHRS and CDR2 YFSETQ. The CDR3 bases are TGCGCCAGCAGCACTAAAACAGGGGGCGATTTAGCTGAAGCTTTCTTT. This codes for CASSTKTGGDLAEAFF.